Listed below are T cell receptor beta chains from one sample, sequenced in a study of chemoradiotherapy in HPV16-positive cancers. Using immunoSEQ multiplex PCR, the repertoire was profiled, and TCRdb retains in-frame clones only, with some absent. This table holds 5,000 or so clones, around 90% found once. Sample: tumor tissue, taken from a patient who underwent chemoradiotherapy. The receptors come from a human donor with HPV-associated anogenital cancer. CDR3s include the opening cysteine and the closing phenylalanine or tryptophan. Each record gives: clone size, J gene, D gene, V gene, CDR3 protein, CDR3 DNA. D genes are given only for firm matches. Only some rows state a clone size, as once, few, many or a class for expanded clones.

>-|TRBJ2-2|-|TRBV11-2
CASSPWGGRATGELFF
TGTGCCAGCAGCCCCTGGGGAGGTAGGGCCACCGGGGAGCTGTTTTTT
>few|TRBJ1-1|-|TRBV4-3
CASSQDRLRNTEAFF
TGCGCCAGCAGCCAAGATCGACTGAGAAACACTGAAGCTTTCTTT
>-|TRBJ2-7|TRBD1|TRBV7-2
CASSPPTGGSLEQYF
TGTGCCAGCAGCCCCCCGACAGGGGGCTCGCTCGAGCAGTACTTC
>-|TRBJ2-1|-|TRBV4-1
CASSHGYNEQFF
TGCGCCAGCAGCCATGGCTACAATGAGCAGTTCTTC
>-|TRBJ2-2|-|TRBV7-3
CASSLLAGGNPNTGELFF
TGTGCCAGCAGTCTCCTAGCTGGGGGGAATCCAAACACCGGGGAGCTGTTTTTT
>-|TRBJ2-1|-|TRBV6-6
CASSEFDNEQFF
TGTGCCTCAAGCGAGTTCGACAATGAGCAGTTCTTC
>once|TRBJ2-5|-|TRBV28
CASSFSRGQETQYF
TGTGCCAGCAGTTTCTCACGGGGGCAAGAGACCCAGTACTTC
>-|TRBJ1-1|-|TRBV6-5
CASSFRTYAAAFF
TGTGCCAGCAGTTTCCGGACCTACGCGGCAGCTTTCTTT
>-|TRBJ1-4|-|TRBV28
CASSLNEKLFF
TGTGCCAGCAGCCTCAATGAAAAACTGTTTTTT
>-|TRBJ2-7|TRBD1|TRBV11-1
CASSSGTGVSEQYF
TGTGCCAGCAGCTCAGGGACAGGGGTTAGCGAGCAGTACTTC
>-|TRBJ1-1|-|TRBV9
CASSVGPGTEAFF
TGTGCCAGCAGCGTGGGCCCTGGCACTGAAGCTTTCTTT
>-|TRBJ1-2|-|TRBV5-6
CASSSNLRYGYTF
TGTGCCAGCAGCTCGAACCTAAGGTACGGCTACACCTTC
>-|TRBJ2-3|-|TRBV4-3
CASSQVGGLGDTQYF
TGCGCCAGCAGCCAAGTAGGGGGTTTGGGCGATACGCAGTATTTT
>-|TRBJ1-1|TRBD1|TRBV30
CAWSGKGAMNTEAFF
TGTGCCTGGAGTGGAAAGGGGGCTATGAACACTGAAGCTTTCTTT
>-|TRBJ2-7|-|TRBV7-6
CASSLADTSSYEQYF
TGTGCCAGCAGCTTGGCGGACACAAGCTCCTACGAGCAGTACTTC
>-|TRBJ2-7|-|TRBV5-4
CASSLRRGNYEQYF
TGTGCCAGCAGCTTGAGGCGAGGAAACTACGAGCAGTACTTC
>-|TRBJ1-3|TRBD1|TRBV4-3
CASSPQTGAGNTIYF
TGCGCCAGCAGCCCTCAAACAGGGGCTGGAAACACCATATATTTT
>-|TRBJ2-2|-|TRBV29-1
CSVEDAGRNTGELFF
TGCAGCGTTGAAGACGCGGGAAGGAACACCGGGGAGCTGTTTTTT
>-|TRBJ1-1|TRBD1|TRBV7-8
CASSLMGQMNTEAFF
TGTGCCAGCAGCTTAATGGGACAGATGAACACTGAAGCTTTCTTT
>-|TRBJ1-4|TRBD1|TRBV4-3
CASSQDRGAEKLFF
TGCGCCAGCAGCCAAGACAGGGGGGCTGAAAAACTGTTTTTT